This note documents a single T cell receptor beta chain sequence. Clinical history reported by participants formed the basis on which cohorts were assigned. The sample belongs to a study of blood T cell repertoires in COVID-19. TCRdb keeps only in-frame clones here, not all; method: immunoSEQ multiplex PCR. This repertoire shows about 370,000 clones, 85% to 90% found once; its top ten account for roughly 1%. Germline loops: CDR1 GTSNPN, CDR2 SVGIG (reference sequence). The CDR3 extends over 14 amino acids. V lost 2 bases to trimming and J lost 5 bases; unmatched junction nucleotides: 4. The specimen sequenced was PBMCs or T cells enriched from blood (not recorded which). This TCR derives from a young man who had recovered from COVID-19. The rearrangement links TRBV30 to TRBJ2-1, with 9 bases matching TRBD2. The CDR3 here is CAWSTGLANNEQFF. CDR3 bases: TGTGCCTGGAGTACGGGACTAGCTAACAATGAGCAGTTCTTC.